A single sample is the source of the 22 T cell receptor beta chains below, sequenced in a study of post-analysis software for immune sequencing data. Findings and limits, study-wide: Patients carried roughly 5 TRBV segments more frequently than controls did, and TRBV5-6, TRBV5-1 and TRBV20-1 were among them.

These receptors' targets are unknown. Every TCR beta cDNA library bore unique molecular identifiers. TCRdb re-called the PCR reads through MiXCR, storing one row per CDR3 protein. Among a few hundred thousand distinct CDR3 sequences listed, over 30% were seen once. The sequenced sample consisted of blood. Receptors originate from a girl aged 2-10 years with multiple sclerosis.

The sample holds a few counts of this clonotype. This chain's CDR3 is CAISEIEGTSAYTF. Written as DNA, the CDR3 is TGTGCCATCAGTGAAATCGAAGGGACGTCGGCCTACACCTTC. The chain links TRBV10-3 to TRBJ1-2; the D gene is possibly TRBD1 (5 bases). The CDR3 spans 14 residues. Looked up from germline, CDR1 is ENHRY and CDR2 is SYGVKD. The V and J ends lost 3 bases and 10 bases respectively, with 18 bases between them.

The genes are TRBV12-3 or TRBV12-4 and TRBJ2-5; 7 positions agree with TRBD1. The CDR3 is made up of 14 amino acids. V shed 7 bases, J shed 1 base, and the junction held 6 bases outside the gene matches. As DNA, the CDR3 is TGTGCCAGCACCAGGACAGGATCCCAAGAGACCCAGTACTTC. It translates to CASTRTGSQETQYF.

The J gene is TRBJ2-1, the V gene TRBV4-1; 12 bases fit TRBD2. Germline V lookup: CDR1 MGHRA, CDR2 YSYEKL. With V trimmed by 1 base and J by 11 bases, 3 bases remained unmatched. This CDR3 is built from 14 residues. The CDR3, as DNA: TGCGCCAGCAGCCAAGGACTAGCGGGGGCCCAGCAGTTCTTC. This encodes CASSQGLAGAQQFF.

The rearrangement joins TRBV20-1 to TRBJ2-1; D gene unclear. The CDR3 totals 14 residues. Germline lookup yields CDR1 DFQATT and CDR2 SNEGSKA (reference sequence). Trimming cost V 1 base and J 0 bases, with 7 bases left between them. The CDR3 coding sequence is TGCAGTGCTAGAGTTCGCTACTCCTACAATGAGCAGTTCTTC. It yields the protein CSARVRYSYNEQFF.

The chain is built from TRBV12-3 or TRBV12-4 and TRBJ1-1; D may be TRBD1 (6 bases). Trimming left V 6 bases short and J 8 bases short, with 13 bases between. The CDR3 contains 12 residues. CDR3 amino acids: CASRGAGEEAFF. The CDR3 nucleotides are TGTGCCAGCAGGGGGGCCGGCGAAGAAGCTTTCTTT.

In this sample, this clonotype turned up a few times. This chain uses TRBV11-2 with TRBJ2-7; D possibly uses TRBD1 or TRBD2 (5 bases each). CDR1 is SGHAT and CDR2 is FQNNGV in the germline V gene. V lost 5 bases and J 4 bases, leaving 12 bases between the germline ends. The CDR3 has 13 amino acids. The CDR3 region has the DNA TGTGCCAGCAGCCACCGGGACGATTACGAGCAGTACTTC. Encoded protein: CASSHRDDYEQYF.

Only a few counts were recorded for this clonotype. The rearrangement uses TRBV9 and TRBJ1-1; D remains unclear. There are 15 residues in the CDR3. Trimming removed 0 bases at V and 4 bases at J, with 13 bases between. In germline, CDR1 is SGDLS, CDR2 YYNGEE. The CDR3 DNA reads TGTGCCAGCAGCGTAGAGGGCCTGGGGAGCACTGAAGCTTTCTTT. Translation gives CASSVEGLGSTEAFF.

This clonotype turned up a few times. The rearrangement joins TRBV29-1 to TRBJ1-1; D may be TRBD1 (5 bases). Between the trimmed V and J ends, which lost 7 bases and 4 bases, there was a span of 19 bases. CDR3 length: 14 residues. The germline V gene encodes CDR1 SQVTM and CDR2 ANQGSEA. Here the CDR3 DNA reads TGCAGCGCCGAGGAGATGGCCCAGGGCACTGAAGCTTTCTTT. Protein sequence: CSAEEMAQGTEAFF.

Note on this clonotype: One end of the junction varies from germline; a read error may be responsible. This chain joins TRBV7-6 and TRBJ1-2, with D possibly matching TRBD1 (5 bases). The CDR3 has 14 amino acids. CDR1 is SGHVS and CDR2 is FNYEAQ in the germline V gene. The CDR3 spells CGSSLDLGLGGYTF. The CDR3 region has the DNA TGTGGCAGCAGCTTAGATCTGGGGCTGGGAGGCTACACCTTC.

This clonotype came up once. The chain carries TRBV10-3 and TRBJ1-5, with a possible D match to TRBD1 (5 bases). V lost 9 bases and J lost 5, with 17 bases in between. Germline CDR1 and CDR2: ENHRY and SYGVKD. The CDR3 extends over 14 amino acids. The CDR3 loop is CAIWNGTVDQPQHF. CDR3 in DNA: TGTGCCATTTGGAATGGGACGGTCGATCAGCCCCAGCATTTT.

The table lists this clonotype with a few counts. CDR3 nucleotide sequence: TGTGCCAGCAGCTTGGTACCGAGGGATGAAGCTTTCTTT. It is translated as CASSLVPRDEAFF. The chain employs TRBV5-5 and TRBJ1-1, with D unclear. V was cut by 0 bases and J by 7 bases, with 10 bases left in between. CDR1 SGHKS and CDR2 YYEKEE come from the germline V gene (reference sequence). There are 13 residues in the CDR3.

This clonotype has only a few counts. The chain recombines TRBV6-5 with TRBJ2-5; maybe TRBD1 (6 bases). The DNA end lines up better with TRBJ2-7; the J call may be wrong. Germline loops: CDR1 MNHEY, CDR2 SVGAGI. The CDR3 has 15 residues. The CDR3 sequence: CASSYGRGGFYEQYF. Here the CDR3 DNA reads TGTGCCAGCAGTTATGGCAGGGGCGGCTTCTACGAGCAGTACTTC.

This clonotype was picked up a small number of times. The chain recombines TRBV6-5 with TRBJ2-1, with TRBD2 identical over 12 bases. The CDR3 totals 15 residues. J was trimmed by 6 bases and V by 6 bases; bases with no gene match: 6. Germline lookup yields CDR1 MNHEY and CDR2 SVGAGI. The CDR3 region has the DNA TGTGCCAGCAGGATGACTAGCGGGAGTCCCAATGAGCAGTTCTTC. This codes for CASRMTSGSPNEQFF.

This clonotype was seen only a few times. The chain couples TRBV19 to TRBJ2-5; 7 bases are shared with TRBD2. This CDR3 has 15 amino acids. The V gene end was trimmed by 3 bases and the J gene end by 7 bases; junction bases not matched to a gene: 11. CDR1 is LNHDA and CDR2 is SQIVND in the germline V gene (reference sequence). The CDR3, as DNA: TGTGCCAGTAGTATCGGGACTACACTAAAGGGGACCCAGTACTTC. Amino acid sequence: CASSIGTTLKGTQYF.

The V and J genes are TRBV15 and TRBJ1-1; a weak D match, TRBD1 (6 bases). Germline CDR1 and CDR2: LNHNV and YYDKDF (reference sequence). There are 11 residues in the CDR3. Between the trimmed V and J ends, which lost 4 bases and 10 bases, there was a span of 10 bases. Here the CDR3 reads CATSILGGAFF. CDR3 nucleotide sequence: TGTGCCACCAGCATTTTAGGGGGAGCTTTCTTT.

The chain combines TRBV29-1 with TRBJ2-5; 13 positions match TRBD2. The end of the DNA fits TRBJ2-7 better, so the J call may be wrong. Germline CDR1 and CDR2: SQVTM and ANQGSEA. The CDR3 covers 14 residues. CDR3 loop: CSVGGLAGEYEQYF. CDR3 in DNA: TGCAGCGTTGGAGGACTAGCGGGAGAGTACGAGCAGTACTTC.

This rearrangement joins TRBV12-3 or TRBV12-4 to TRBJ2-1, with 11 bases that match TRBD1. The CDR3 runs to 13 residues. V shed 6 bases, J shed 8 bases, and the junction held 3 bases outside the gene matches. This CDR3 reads CASRRTGGDEQFF. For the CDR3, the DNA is TGTGCCAGCAGACGGACAGGGGGCGATGAGCAGTTCTTC.

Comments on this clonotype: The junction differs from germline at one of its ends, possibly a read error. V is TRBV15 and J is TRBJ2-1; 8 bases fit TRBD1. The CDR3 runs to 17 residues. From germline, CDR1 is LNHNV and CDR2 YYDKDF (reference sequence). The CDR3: CATSSGAGQGPYNERFF. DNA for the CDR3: TGTGCCACCAGCAGTGGGGCTGGACAGGGACCCTACAATGAGCGGTTCTTC.

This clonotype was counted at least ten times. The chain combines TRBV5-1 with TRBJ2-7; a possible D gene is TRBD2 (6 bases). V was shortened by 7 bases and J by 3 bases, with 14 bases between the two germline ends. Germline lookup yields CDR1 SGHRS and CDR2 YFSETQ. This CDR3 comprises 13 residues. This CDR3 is CASAFSGNYEQYF. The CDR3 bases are TGCGCCAGCGCCTTTAGCGGAAACTACGAGCAGTACTTC.

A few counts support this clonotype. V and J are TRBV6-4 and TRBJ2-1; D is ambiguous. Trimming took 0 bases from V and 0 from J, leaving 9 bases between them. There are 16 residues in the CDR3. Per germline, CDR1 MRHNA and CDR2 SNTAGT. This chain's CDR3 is CASSDSGASSYNEQFF. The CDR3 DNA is TGTGCCAGCAGTGACTCAGGCGCAAGCTCCTACAATGAGCAGTTCTTC.

CDR3 in DNA: TGCAGTGCTAGTGAACCGCCCGAAAACAACTATGGCTACACCTTC. The encoded protein is CSASEPPENNYGYTF. V usage is TRBV20-1 and J usage is TRBJ1-2; D is unclear. Looked up from germline, CDR1 is DFQATT and CDR2 is SNEGSKA (reference sequence). There are 15 residues in the CDR3. V was pared by 3 bases and J by 2 bases, with 16 bases between.

In DNA, the CDR3 is TGTGCCAGCATCCTTGAGCGGAGCTCCTACGAGCAGTACTTC. Protein sequence: CASILERSSYEQYF. This chain joins TRBV2 and TRBJ2-7; D may be TRBD2 (5 bases). The CDR3 extends over 14 amino acids. Trimming cost V 7 bases and J 0 bases, with 13 bases left between them. Germline values: CDR1 SNHLY, CDR2 FYNNEI.